This TCR beta chain was identified in a study of patients and donors after allogeneic stem cell transplantation. Germline V gene data show CDR1 as SGHVS and CDR2 as FNYEAQ. Trimming removed 1 base from V and 2 bases from J, with 17 bases in between. The CDR3 is 17 residues long. This clonotype was counted at least ten times. Each CDR3 protein gets one entry after TCRdb re-called the RT-PCR reads with MiXCR. This repertoire shows about 160,000 distinct CDR3 sequences, approximately 24% found once; its top ten account for 20% to 30%. This receptor was taken from a human donor who was either an allogeneic HSCT recipient or a stem cell or donor lymphocyte infusion donor (not recorded which). It is not recorded whose cells these are; they may come from a transplant donor. Sequencing was carried out using blood, either unsorted or a sorted T cell fraction (not recorded which). This sequence joins TRBV7-6 and TRBJ1-1; D is possibly TRBD1 (5 bases). The DNA of the CDR3 is TGTGCCAGCAGCTTAGATCCAGGGAAGAGGATAAACACTGAAGCTTTCTTT. Its translation: CASSLDPGKRINTEAFF.